These 14 T cell receptor beta chains were all obtained from the same sample, sequenced in a study of regulatory T cells in long-lasting Graves disease. To make TCR beta libraries, researchers used iRepertoire HTBI primers and Arm-PCR of CDR3 regions. One entry per CDR3 protein, called by TCRdb with MiXCR from the multiplex PCR reads. The sample includes around 450,000 distinct CDR3 sequences, 15% to 20% of them seen just once. Described time point: newly diagnosed GD, antithyroid drugs for less than 3 months. With RNA extracted from PBMCs as input, the TCR library was made. These data are also associated with another study on T cells in Graves' hyperthyroidism and ophthalmopathy.

Sequencing was performed on peripheral blood mononuclear cells (PBMCs), taken at new diagnosis, from a patient treated with antithyroid drugs. Receptor source: a man aged 40-50 years with Graves disease.

The chain is built from TRBV5-6 and TRBJ2-5; possibly TRBD1 or TRBD2 for D (5 bases each). The germline V gene has CDR1 SGHDT and CDR2 YYEEEE. V lost 6 bases and J lost 1, with 13 bases in between. This CDR3 comprises 14 residues. In DNA, the CDR3 is TGTGCCAGCAACCCGGGACGGACCCAAGAGACCCAGTACTTC. Its translation is CASNPGRTQETQYF.

The chain combines TRBV3-1 with TRBJ2-1, with 8 bases identical to TRBD2. The J call may not be correct, given that the DNA end is closer to TRBJ2-5. CDR1 is LGHDT and CDR2 is YNNKEL in the germline V gene (reference sequence). The CDR3 contains 17 residues. Here the CDR3 DNA reads TGTGCCAGCAGCCAAGATAGCCTAGCGGGCTACCAAGAGACCCAGTACTTC. It codes for CASSQDSLAGYQETQYF.

In regard to this clonotype: It may be a read error: a sequence one base away is much more abundant. The rearrangement joins TRBV6-2 or TRBV6-3 to TRBJ2-1; D is possibly TRBD1 (6 bases). The ends were cut back, 7 bases at V and 5 bases at J, with 18 bases in the middle. In germline, CDR1 is MNHEY, CDR2 SVGEGT. The CDR3 totals 15 residues. The CDR3: CASKPRPGGNNEQFF. CDR3 bases: TGTGCCAGCAAGCCGAGGCCTGGGGGCAACAATGAGCAGTTCTTC.

The rearrangement uses TRBV4-2 and TRBJ2-1, with D uncertain. The CDR3 runs 9 residues. Germline V gene sequence: CDR1 LGHNA, CDR2 YNFKEQ. Between the trimmed V and J ends, which lost 6 bases and 12 bases, there was a span of 6 bases. The CDR3 spells CASSIGQFF. DNA of the CDR3: TGTGCCAGCAGTATAGGGCAGTTCTTC.

The chain links TRBV6-1 to TRBJ1-5, with unresolved D. Germline V gene lookup returns CDR1 MNHNS and CDR2 SASEGT. Trimming took off 6 bases at V and 11 bases at J, with 20 bases between the two ends. This CDR3 has 14 amino acids. CDR3 in amino acids: CASSQTHLGPAQHF. CDR3 bases: TGTGCCAGCAGCCAAACACACCTCGGCCCTGCCCAGCATTTT.

Ten or more counts support this clonotype. The V gene is TRBV11-2, the J gene TRBJ1-6, with D hard to call. CDR1 and CDR2 (germline): SGHAT, FQNNGV. The CDR3 sequence is 14 residues long. The V end was cut by 8 bases, the J end by 0 bases, with 8 bases between. CDR3 in amino acids: CASGLSSYNSPLHF. The CDR3, as DNA: TGTGCCAGCGGTCTGAGCTCCTATAATTCACCCCTCCACTTT.

This chain connects TRBV10-3 to TRBJ2-3; 8 bases map to TRBD1. V was clipped by 5 bases and J by 3 bases; unmatched bases: 10. The CDR3 covers 16 residues. CDR1 and CDR2 (germline): ENHRY, SYGVKD. The CDR3 region has the DNA TGTGCCATCAGTAAAAAGGACAGGGCGGGAACAGATACGCAGTATTTT. Amino acids: CAISKKDRAGTDTQYF.

This clonotype was seen at least ten times. The J gene is TRBJ2-7, the V gene TRBV2; D is undetermined. CDR3 size: 14 residues. Germline loops: CDR1 SNHLY, CDR2 FYNNEI. V was clipped by 2 bases and J by 2 bases, with 10 bases between them. Here the CDR3 reads CASSEQRATYEQYF. Here the CDR3 DNA reads TGTGCCAGCAGTGAACAGCGAGCCACCTACGAGCAGTACTTC.

DNA for the CDR3: TGTGCCAGCAGTACCACCTGGGGAACCGACTACGAGCAGTACTTC. The encoded protein is CASSTTWGTDYEQYF. The gene calls are TRBV6-1 and TRBJ2-7; the D is unclear. This CDR3 region has 15 residues. CDR1 and CDR2 from the germline V gene are MNHNS and SASEGT. V lost 5 bases and J 3 bases, leaving 17 bases between the germline ends.

There are a few counts of this clonotype. The rearrangement uses TRBV5-1 and TRBJ1-2, with a tentative D call TRBD1 (6 bases). Trimming stripped 3 bases from V and 0 bases from J, with 21 bases between. The CDR3 spans 18 residues. Looked up from germline, CDR1 is SGHRS and CDR2 is YFSETQ. The CDR3 loop is CASSSSRAGARTNYGYTF. The CDR3 DNA reads TGCGCCAGCAGCTCATCCCGGGCGGGGGCAAGAACTAACTATGGCTACACCTTC.

This clonotype was recorded many times. The gene calls are TRBV2 and TRBJ2-2; D remains ambiguous. This CDR3 is 12 amino acids long. V was clipped by 6 bases and J by 9 bases, with 11 bases between them. Germline CDR1 is SNHLY and CDR2 is FYNNEI. This CDR3 reads CASRDVTRELFF. CDR3 bases: TGTGCCAGCAGGGACGTAACCCGGGAGCTGTTTTTT.

This chain connects TRBV30 to TRBJ2-7; the D gene could be TRBD1 or TRBD2 (5 bases each). The CDR3 covers 12 residues. Germline lookup yields CDR1 GTSNPN and CDR2 SVGIG (reference sequence). The ends were cut back, 0 bases at V and 12 bases at J, with 15 bases in the middle. The CDR3: CAWSVLVRETYF. In DNA form, the CDR3 reads TGTGCCTGGAGTGTACTTGTCAGGGAGACGTACTTC.

This clonotype came up many times. The chain carries TRBV11-2 and TRBJ2-3, with a possible D match to TRBD1 (5 bases). This CDR3 has 12 amino acids. Trimming left V 5 bases short and J 9 bases short, with 12 bases between. Germline CDR1 SGHAT, CDR2 FQNNGV. The CDR3 here is CASSPTRGTQYF. The CDR3 nucleotides read TGTGCCAGCAGCCCCACAAGGGGAACGCAGTATTTT.

The chain joins TRBV7-2 to TRBJ2-1; weak D call: TRBD2 (5 bases). Trimming left V 5 bases short and J 9 bases short, with 14 bases between. CDR3 length equals 13 residues. Germline-derived CDR1 and CDR2 are SGHTA and FQGNSA. The CDR3 sequence: CASSAGVNSEQFF. The DNA of the CDR3 is TGTGCCAGCAGCGCCGGGGTTAATAGTGAGCAGTTCTTC.